Each of the 18 T cell receptor beta chains below was sequenced from the same sample in a study of identical twins. TCRdb redid the calling of the 5' RACE reads with MiXCR, one entry per CDR3 protein. The profile shows around 680,000 distinct CDR3 sequences, roughly 8% of them singletons. These data are also associated with another study on yellow fever vaccine responses in identical twins.

Input material: PBMCs. Receptors were obtained from a woman between 18 and 29 years old in good health.

Only a few counts were recorded for this clonotype. V gene TRBV4-3 combines with J gene TRBJ1-1, with no clear D. CDR1 and CDR2 from the germline V gene are LGHNA and YSLEER. The CDR3 is 14 amino acids. V was shortened by 2 bases and J by 5 bases, with 12 bases between the two germline ends. CDR3: CASSQSGPRTEAFF. The DNA of the CDR3 is TGCGCCAGCAGCCAATCGGGCCCTCGGACTGAAGCTTTCTTT.

This chain uses TRBV10-3 with TRBJ2-5; 9 bases align to TRBD1. Germline-derived CDR1 and CDR2 are ENHRY and SYGVKD. The V and J ends lost 10 bases and 1 base, in that order; junction bases with no gene match: 10. The CDR3 is 15 amino acids. The CDR3 bases are TGTGCCACCGCCGCGGACAGGGGCTTCCAAGAGACCCAGTACTTC. It translates to CATAADRGFQETQYF.

This clonotype has only a few counts. The genes are TRBV6-1 and TRBJ2-3, with 7 bases lining up with TRBD2. CDR1 is MNHNS and CDR2 is SASEGT in the germline V gene. The CDR3 is made up of 14 amino acids. V lost 6 bases and J lost 4; bases outside the gene matches: 7. The CDR3 DNA is TGTGCCAGCAGCCCAAGCGGGGTGGCAGATACGCAGTATTTT. This sequence encodes CASSPSGVADTQYF.

The chain links TRBV20-1 to TRBJ2-7; D uncertain. The CDR3 length is 15 residues. The V end lost 0 bases, the J end lost 2 bases, and 14 bases lay between the germline ends. Germline V CDR1 and CDR2: DFQATT, SNEGSKA (reference sequence). Here the CDR3 reads CSARDRDSGTYEQYF. The CDR3, as DNA: TGCAGTGCTAGAGATCGCGATTCTGGCACCTACGAGCAGTACTTC.

This clonotype was picked up a small number of times. J is TRBJ2-6 and V is TRBV5-1; 9 nucleotides match TRBD1. Germline-derived CDR1 and CDR2 are SGHRS and YFSETQ. The V and J ends lost 1 base and 4 bases, in that order; junction bases with no gene match: 9. This CDR3 region has 18 residues. The CDR3 loop reads CASSLYRTGVRGANVLTF. The CDR3 region has the DNA TGCGCCAGCAGCTTGTATAGGACAGGGGTTAGAGGGGCCAACGTCCTGACTTTC.

This clonotype came up a few times. V and J are TRBV6-4 and TRBJ1-1; TRBD1 matches at 11 bases. Germline-derived CDR1 and CDR2 are MRHNA and SNTAGT. V dropped 4 bases and J dropped 7; count of bases not matched to a gene: 5. The CDR3 covers 14 residues. The CDR3 DNA follows: TGTGCCAGCAGTGCCGGGACAGGGGGTAATGAAGCTTTCTTT. Translating gives CASSAGTGGNEAFF.

The V and J genes are TRBV4-1 and TRBJ2-7, with 8 bases aligning to TRBD2. The CDR3 length is 16 residues. V lost 0 bases and J lost 4; bases outside the gene matches: 8. Germline CDR1 is MGHRA and CDR2 is YSYEKL. This CDR3 reads CASSQDPSGLSYEQYF. CDR3 nucleotide sequence: TGCGCCAGCAGCCAAGACCCTAGCGGGTTAAGTTACGAGCAGTACTTC.

The J gene is TRBJ2-3, the V gene TRBV20-1; 8 bases match TRBD2. The CDR3 sequence is 16 residues long. V dropped 6 bases and J dropped 4; count of bases not matched to a gene: 15. Germline V gives CDR1 DFQATT, CDR2 SNEGSKA (reference sequence). CDR3 nucleotides: TGCAGTGCCCCGAAAATGGGGGGACTAGAGGCAGATACGCAGTATTTT. It codes for CSAPKMGGLEADTQYF.

This chain joins TRBV12-3 or TRBV12-4 and TRBJ2-1; D gene unclear. V was shortened by 3 bases and J by 11 bases, with 11 bases between the two germline ends. This CDR3 is 12 amino acids long. CDR3: CASSFGEPQQFF. The CDR3 bases are TGTGCCAGCAGTTTTGGGGAACCACAGCAGTTCTTC.

The chain links TRBV2 to TRBJ2-1; 12 bases agree with TRBD2. Germline V lookup: CDR1 SNHLY, CDR2 FYNNEI. CDR3 length equals 18 residues. Here the CDR3 reads CTRSPASGRAIRYNEQFF. For the CDR3, the DNA is TGTACCCGCAGTCCCGCTAGCGGGAGGGCCATTAGGTACAATGAGCAGTTCTTC.

This chain uses TRBV10-3 with TRBJ2-2; maybe TRBD2 (5 bases). V lost 7 bases to trimming and J lost 1 base, with 19 bases between them. The CDR3 has 17 amino acids. CDR1 is ENHRY, CDR2 SYGVKD, per germline. CDR3: CAINRLPGKRNTGELFF. The CDR3 nucleotides read TGTGCCATCAACCGCCTCCCGGGAAAAAGGAACACCGGGGAGCTGTTTTTT.

This clonotype showed up just a few times. The rearrangement links TRBV4-1 to TRBJ1-5; no reliable D call. Germline V CDR1 and CDR2: MGHRA, YSYEKL. The CDR3 is 15 residues long. The V and J ends lost 1 base and 3 bases respectively, with 10 bases between them. This chain's CDR3 is CASSQVGSSNQPQHF. The CDR3 coding sequence is TGCGCCAGCAGCCAAGTAGGGTCCTCCAATCAGCCCCAGCATTTT.

The chain employs TRBV7-2 and TRBJ2-3; 8 nucleotides agree with TRBD2. Germline V gene data show CDR1 as SGHTA and CDR2 as FQGNSA. There are 16 residues in the CDR3. With 2 bases clipped from V and 4 bases from J, the junction kept 8 bases outside the gene matches. The CDR3 DNA follows: TGTGCCAGCAGCTTATCCGGGGGGGGGGCCCCAGATACGCAGTATTTT. Its protein is CASSLSGGGAPDTQYF.

The chain carries TRBV4-1 and TRBJ2-1; no clear D gene. CDR3 size: 13 residues. With 2 bases removed from V and 6 bases from J, the gap between germline ends came to 8 bases. Germline assignment: CDR1 MGHRA and CDR2 YSYEKL. The CDR3 region is CASSQSLSNEQFF. CDR3 DNA sequence: TGCGCCAGCAGCCAAAGTTTAAGCAATGAGCAGTTCTTC.

This clonotype was seen a handful of times. This chain connects TRBV10-3 to TRBJ2-5, with D perhaps given as TRBD1 or TRBD2 (5 bases each). The CDR3 has 13 amino acids. Trimming pared 4 bases from V and 5 bases from J, leaving 11 bases between. CDR1 and CDR2 from the germline V gene are ENHRY and SYGVKD. CDR3 in DNA: TGTGCCATCAGTGCATCGGGACGCGAGACCCAGTACTTC. It encodes CAISASGRETQYF.

This clonotype appeared a few times. The chain employs TRBV12-3 or TRBV12-4 and TRBJ2-2; TRBD1 matches 10 bases. With V trimmed by 2 bases and J by 5 bases, 8 bases remained unmatched. The CDR3 length is 17 residues. CDR3 protein: CASSLPTGGWGTGELFF. The CDR3, as DNA: TGTGCCAGCAGTTTACCGACAGGGGGCTGGGGGACCGGGGAGCTGTTTTTT.

This clonotype was counted only a few times. The V gene is TRBV20-1, the J gene TRBJ2-3, with 8 bases identical to TRBD2. Germline V CDR1 and CDR2: DFQATT, SNEGSKA (reference sequence). The CDR3 totals 16 residues. Germline trimming cut 5 bases from V and 6 bases from J; bases unmatched to any gene: 16. The CDR3 protein is CSAVTPGLGRWDTQYF. The CDR3 DNA reads as TGCAGTGCTGTCACCCCGGGACTAGGGCGGTGGGATACGCAGTATTTT.

Many counts were recorded for this clonotype. The rearrangement joins TRBV20-1 to TRBJ1-2; 8 bases are shared with TRBD1. Per germline, CDR1 DFQATT and CDR2 SNEGSKA (reference sequence). This CDR3 has 14 residues. V trimming: 5 bases; J trimming: 5 bases; junction bases outside the gene matches: 10. CDR3 DNA sequence: TGCAGTGCTTCCGGGACAGGCTCCCTGTATGGCTACACCTTC. It is translated as CSASGTGSLYGYTF.